A selection of T cell receptor beta chains follows, all from one sample in a study of shared clonotypes between healthy human individuals. Libraries were prepared by immunoSEQ multiplex PCR; TCRdb keeps only in-frame clonotypes and omits some of them. Among roughly 2.4 million clones listed, nearly 97% were seen once. The specimen was naive CD4+ T cells sorted from blood. The source of these receptors is a man aged 18 to 35 in good health. The CDR3 runs from the conserved cysteine through the conserved F or W. D genes are given only for firm matches. Some rows have no size entry. The others give once, few or many, or a class for an expanded clone.

cdr3_nt	cdr3_aa	v_call	d_call	clone_size	j_call
TGTGCCAGCAGCCGAAGCCGGACCGGGGAGCTGTTTTTT	CASSRSRTGELFF	TRBV11-3	NA	NA	TRBJ2-2
TGTGCCAGCGGTGGGGGAACTGGGGGCTACACCTTC	CASGGGTGGYTF	TRBV6-5	NA	NA	TRBJ1-2
TGCGCCAGCAGCTGGGACAATCCAAGCCAAGAGACCCAGTACTTC	CASSWDNPSQETQYF	TRBV5-1	NA	NA	TRBJ2-5
TGCGCCAGCAGCCAATCTACCGGGACAGGGTACAATGAGCAGTTCTTC	CASSQSTGTGYNEQFF	TRBV4-1	TRBD1	NA	TRBJ2-1
TGTGCCAGCAGCTTTAGAGTGGGCTCTGGGGCCAACGTCCTGACTTTC	CASSFRVGSGANVLTF	TRBV7-9	NA	once	TRBJ2-6
TGTGCCAGCATTGTCAACGGTGAGCAGTTCTTC	CASIVNGEQFF	TRBV6-1	NA	once	TRBJ2-1
TGTGCCAGCAAATCGGTGGGCACAGATACGCAGTATTTT	CASKSVGTDTQYF	TRBV6-6	NA	NA	TRBJ2-3
TGCGCCACCTCCACACTAAGTCCTTCTGGGGCCAACGTCCTGACTTTC	CATSTLSPSGANVLTF	TRBV10-2	NA	NA	TRBJ2-6
TGTGCCAGCAGCAAGACCGGACTAGTCAATGAGCAGTTCTTC	CASSKTGLVNEQFF	TRBV7-9	TRBD2	NA	TRBJ2-1
TGTGCCAGCAGAGGCGGGGTGTCATCCGGGGAGCTGTTTTTT	CASRGGVSSGELFF	TRBV6-5	NA	NA	TRBJ2-2
TGCGCCAGCAGCTTGGGCGGGACCGACTATAACTATGGCTACACCTTC	CASSLGGTDYNYGYTF	TRBV5-1	NA	NA	TRBJ1-2
TGTGCCAGCAGCTTAGTCCCTCCAACAGGGGTCCATGGCTACACCTTC	CASSLVPPTGVHGYTF	TRBV11-2	TRBD1	NA	TRBJ1-2
TGTGCCAGCAGCTTAGATTCAGCTGACGACGAGCAGTACTTC	CASSLDSADDEQYF	TRBV11-2	NA	NA	TRBJ2-7
TGTGCCAGCAGCTTAACCTTGAACACTGAAGCTTTCTTT	CASSLTLNTEAFF	TRBV7-8	NA	NA	TRBJ1-1
TGTGCCAGCAGCGACCGTGGGACTAGCGGGGTCGGCGAACACTACGAGCAGTACTTC	CASSDRGTSGVGEHYEQYF	TRBV2	TRBD2	NA	TRBJ2-7
TGTGCCAGCAGCCGTGGACCGGGGACTGAAGCTTTCTTT	CASSRGPGTEAFF	TRBV11-3	NA	once	TRBJ1-1
TGTGCCAGCAGCGTACACCAGAACACTGAAGCTTTCTTT	CASSVHQNTEAFF	TRBV9	NA	NA	TRBJ1-1
TGTGCCAGCAGTCCTGGACAGGGTAGGGCCTACGAGCAGTACTTC	CASSPGQGRAYEQYF	TRBV28	TRBD1	once	TRBJ2-7
TGTGCCAGCAGATACAGGGATCCCCACTATAATTCACCCCTCCACTTT	CASRYRDPHYNSPLHF	TRBV6-5	NA	NA	TRBJ1-6
TGCGCCAGCAGCCAAACAACTACAGGTACCTACGAGCAGTACTTC	CASSQTTTGTYEQYF	TRBV4-1	NA	NA	TRBJ2-7
TGCAGCGTTGATCGACAGGGCCAAGAGACCCAGTACTTC	CSVDRQGQETQYF	TRBV29-1	TRBD1	NA	TRBJ2-5
TGTGCCAGCAGTTTATCCGGACTCCAAGAGACCCAGTACTTC	CASSLSGLQETQYF	TRBV28	NA	NA	TRBJ2-5
TGTGCCATCAGTGAGGCATTACAGGGTTCTGGCTACACCTTC	CAISEALQGSGYTF	TRBV10-3	NA	NA	TRBJ1-2
TGTGCCAGCAGTTACACGGGGGGGACCCAGTACTTC	CASSYTGGTQYF	TRBV6-5	TRBD2	NA	TRBJ2-5
TGCGCCAGCAGCTTGAGAGCCGACAGGGTGGGCTATGGCTACACCTTC	CASSLRADRVGYGYTF	TRBV5-1	TRBD1	NA	TRBJ1-2
TGTGCCTGGAGCGAACAGGGGCGTGGGTACAATGAGCAGTTCTTC	CAWSEQGRGYNEQFF	TRBV30	TRBD1	NA	TRBJ2-1
TGTGCCAGCAGTAGGGTTGGACAGGCCCCCCAAGAGACCCAGTACTTC	CASSRVGQAPQETQYF	TRBV27	TRBD1	NA	TRBJ2-5